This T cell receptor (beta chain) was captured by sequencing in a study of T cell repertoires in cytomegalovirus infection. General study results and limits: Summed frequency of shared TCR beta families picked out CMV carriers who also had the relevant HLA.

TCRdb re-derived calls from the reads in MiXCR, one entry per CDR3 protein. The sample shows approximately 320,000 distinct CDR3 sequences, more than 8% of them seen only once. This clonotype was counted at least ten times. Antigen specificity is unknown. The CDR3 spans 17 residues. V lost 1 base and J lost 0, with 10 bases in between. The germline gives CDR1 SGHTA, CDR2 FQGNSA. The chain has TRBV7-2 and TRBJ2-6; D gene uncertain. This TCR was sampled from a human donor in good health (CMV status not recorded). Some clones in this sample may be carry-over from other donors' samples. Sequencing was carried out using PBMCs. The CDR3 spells CASSLGHVSSGANVLTF. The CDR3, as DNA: TGTGCCAGCAGCTTAGGGCATGTATCCTCTGGGGCCAACGTCCTGACTTTC.